This T cell receptor (beta chain) was retrieved from a study of blood T cell repertoires in COVID-19. Overall study: Acute and convalescent COVID-19 specimens originated in the United States, Italy and Spain. From T cells, B-cell-depleted T cells, or PBMCs came the material, which was cDNA or gDNA.

Clones were read by immunoSEQ multiplex PCR, and TCRdb kept only the in-frame ones, dropping some. The sample lists under 300,000 clones, 80% to 90% seen once, with around 3.5% in the top ten. In germline, CDR1 is MNHEY, CDR2 SVGAGI. V was shortened by 4 bases and J by 6 bases, with 4 bases between the two germline ends. This CDR3 region has 11 residues. The rearrangement links TRBV6-5 to TRBJ2-4; D call uncertain. The sequencing input was peripheral blood. The TCR originated in a woman aged 40 to 50 with acute or convalescent COVID-19. The CDR3 DNA follows: TGTGCCAGCAGTTTCATAAACATTCAGTACTTC. Amino acid sequence: CASSFINIQYF.